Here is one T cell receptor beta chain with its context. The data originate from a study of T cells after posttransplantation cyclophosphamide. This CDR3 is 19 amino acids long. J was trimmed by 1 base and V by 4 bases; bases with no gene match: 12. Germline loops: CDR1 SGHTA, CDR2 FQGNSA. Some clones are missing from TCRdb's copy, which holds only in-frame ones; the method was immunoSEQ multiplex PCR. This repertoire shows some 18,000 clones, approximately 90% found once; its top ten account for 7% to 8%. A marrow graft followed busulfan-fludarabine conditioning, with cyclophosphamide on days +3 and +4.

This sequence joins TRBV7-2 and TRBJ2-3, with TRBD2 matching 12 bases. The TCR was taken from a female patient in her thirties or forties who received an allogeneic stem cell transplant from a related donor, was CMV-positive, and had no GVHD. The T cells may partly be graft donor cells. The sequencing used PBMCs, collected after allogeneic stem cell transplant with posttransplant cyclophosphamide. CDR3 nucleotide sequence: TGTGCCAGCAGCTCTCGTACAAGACTAGCGGGAGAGGGCACAGATACGCAGTATTTT. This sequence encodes CASSSRTRLAGEGTDTQYF.